This T cell receptor (beta chain) was found in a study of T cells in Graves' hyperthyroidism and ophthalmopathy (dated by TCRdb to about 2019). Study-wide context: Peripheral blood was collected at initial diagnosis, before any treatment. TCR V-J signatures able to tell the groups apart were searched for in a discovery cohort of 95 or so patients, of whom around 43 had Graves' ophthalmopathy and around 56 had stable Graves' hyperthyroidism. An independent validation cohort of around 19 hyperthyroidism patients and over 15 patients who later progressed to ophthalmopathy tested prospective prediction of ophthalmopathy. The 95 to 100 discovery patients were randomly divided into training and test sets at a 7:3 ratio. The study also compared thyroid tissue and blood T-cell repertoires from about six Graves' hyperthyroidism patients. Following sampling, methimazole starting at 30 mg daily was given to hyperthyroidism patients, and high-dose intravenous methylprednisolone was given to ophthalmopathy patients. The paper reports TCR Vbeta CDR3 sequencing of 130 to 150 peripheral blood samples: 40 or so ophthalmopathy, some 80 hyperthyroidism and roughly 17 progressor patients.

The TCR beta CDR3 regions were amplified from RNA transcripts. The TCR CDR3 was subjected to a first round of RT-PCR using the HTBI primer set and the Qiagen OneStep RT-PCR kit. The libraries were constructed in a second round of multiplex PCR and then size-selected and purified. Libraries were sequenced paired-end with 100 bp reads on an Illumina HiSeq2000. The original pipeline was this. SOAPnuke was used to process the raw data, removing reads that contained adapters or uncalled bases, had a mean Phred below 15, or lacked an exact match to the constant primer or identifier. High-quality paired reads were merged using COPE v1.2.5, and each unique nucleotide sequence was defined as a clonotype. Clonotypes were aligned to IMGT TRBV, TRBD and TRBJ reference segments using MiTCR v1.1. Analysis was restricted to V-J combinations with a frequency above 0.0001, which covered roughly 99% of repertoires. A TCS score was defined as the ratio of F50 (clonal expansion) to E x V (chaos), with BLOSUM62-based TCRdist applied between CDR3 peptides within each V-J. Welch's t-statistics and random forest reduced several hundred V-J features to roughly 13, which were used in a naive Bayes classifier (R e1071). TCRdb reprocessed the public reads (quality trimming at Q25 with fastp, clone calling with MiXCR) and kept in-frame beta chains. Entries are consolidated by CDR3 protein sequence, retaining the most common genes and DNA. The V and J calls were determined by TCRdb, not by the authors. The sample yields a few hundred thousand distinct CDR3 sequences; about 15% were counted once. 25% to 30% of the sample comes from the top ten.

Overall study results and their limits: No statistical method was used to fix the sample size in advance, and group allocation was not hidden from the investigators. Most expanded thyroid clonotypes (frequency above 0.001) were also found in blood, which suggests that blood repertoires may mirror thyroid immune responses. In validation, the model predicted progression to ophthalmopathy a median of around 6.5 months before onset, with roughly 70% sensitivity and nearly 75% specificity. A model built on a 13 V-J signature distinguished ophthalmopathy from stable hyperthyroidism, reaching about 88% sensitivity and about 81% specificity in cross-validation and 80%/75% in testing.

The germline V gene (reference sequence) sets CDR1 to MNHEY and CDR2 to SMNVEV. Inclusive of the bounding cysteine and phenylalanine, the CDR3 is 16 residues long. Here the CDR3 DNA is all that survives: 48 bases in frame from base 1. The V end gives up 4 bases and the J end 6 bases, leaving 4 bases in the junction not matched to a gene. Many counts were recorded for this clonotype. No antigen is known for it. No much larger clonotype is one base removed from it; base qualities were not supplied. Hyperthyroidism patients were aged 18 to 65 years and newly diagnosed, with disease duration of less than 2 months. Exclusion was applied to patients with uncontrolled infections, other autoimmune diseases, pregnancy or lactation. Clinical symptoms, serum thyroxine and TRAb, thyroid ultrasound, and orbital computed tomography formed the basis for the diagnoses. Blood from progressor patients was collected at the time of first diagnosis with hyperthyroidism, before any ophthalmopathy symptoms had appeared. Ficoll-Paque density gradient centrifugation was used to isolate PBMCs from around 10 ml of fresh peripheral blood. Patients classed as progressors first received a Graves' hyperthyroidism diagnosis and then went on to develop ophthalmopathy during follow-up. Total RNA was extracted with Trizol reagent, and quality was checked on an Agilent 2100 Bioanalyzer.

The sequenced sample was blood. The clonotype was recovered from a woman aged 18-29 years with Graves' hyperthyroidism that later progressed to Graves' ophthalmopathy. The V and J genes are TRBV27 and TRBJ2-1; the central 15 bases match TRBD2. CDR3 reads: CASSSRTSGRANEQFF. The sequenced DNA: TGTGCCAGCAGTTCCCGGACTAGCGGGAGGGCCAATGAGCAGTTCTTC.